The text below deals with one TCR beta chain. Resolution of symptoms, clearance, or two negative PCRs was present in recovered Cohort 3 donors. The sample comes from a study of blood T cell repertoires in COVID-19. For the study at large: Sites in the United States, Italy and Spain provided acute and convalescent COVID-19 samples.

TCRdb's table, derived via immunoSEQ multiplex PCR, lists solely in-frame clones and lacks some. The table shows some 430,000 clones, with about 90% occurring only once. Sequenced material: PBMCs or T cells enriched from blood (not recorded which). The source of this sequence is a man younger than 35 who had recovered from COVID-19.

CDR3 DNA sequence: TGCGCCAGCAGCCCCGATGCAGGGGGAGGTAATTCACCCCTCCACTTT. Translating gives CASSPDAGGGNSPLHF. The J gene is TRBJ1-6, the V gene TRBV5-1; 7 positions match TRBD1. CDR3 length equals 16 residues. With 4 bases clipped from V and 6 bases from J, the junction kept 10 bases outside the gene matches. Germline values: CDR1 SGHRS, CDR2 YFSETQ. The complete variable domain, with remaining parts taken from reference TRBV5-1 and TRBJ1-6, reads KAGVTQTPRYLIKTRGQQVTLSCSPISGHRSVSWYQQTPGQGLQFLFEYFSETQRNKGNFPGRFSGRQFSNSRSEMNVSTLELGDSALYLCASSPDAGGGNSPLHFGNGTRLTVT.